The T cell receptor (beta chain) under discussion was sequenced for a study of blood T cell repertoires in COVID-19 (dated by TCRdb to the early 2020s). With regard to the full study: Samples covering the acute and convalescent phases of COVID-19 were provided by collaborators in the United States, Italy and Spain. The repertoires were made available in a free public database intended to serve as a resource for research on the immune response to SARS-CoV-2. The material from the prospective study consisted of cDNA or gDNA derived from T cells, B-cell-depleted T cells, or PBMCs. The sample metadata nearly always contained a de-identified subject ID, COVID-19 status, age in years and sex. Subjects who had been exposed to COVID-19, were actively infected with it, or had recovered from it provided the deeply sampled blood TCRbeta repertoires that made up the dataset. Where available, HLA class I and class II types were obtained from metadata supplied by the sample provider rather than from assay-based typing. The samples were drawn from the first 160 participants of the ongoing ImmuneRACE study and from 1,254 subjects provided by 6 global collaborators. Summary of the overall study and its limitations: Clinical and demographic metadata were provided uncurated, with the amount varying by source and participant.

Whole blood was collected in K2EDTA tubes by collaborating institutions according to the institutions' own protocols. For TCRbeta analysis, collaborator samples were shipped as frozen whole blood, as isolated PBMCs, or as DNA extracted from either sample type. TCRbeta CDR3 regions were amplified from genomic DNA by means of the immunoSEQ Assay, a bias-controlled multiplex PCR. For the original study's pipeline: Within the assay, amplification of reference gene primers was used to estimate how many nucleated cells each sample contained. Sequence reads were collapsed and filtered to measure the absolute abundance of every unique TCRbeta CDR3 rearrangement. For each sample, productive Simpson clonality was calculated as the square root of Simpson's diversity index over productive rearrangements. TCRdb stores this immuneACCESS table with in-frame sequences only. Part of the clones is absent; in the studies checked, under half of the shortfall reflects unresolved V genes, and no reason is known for the rest. V and J calls and clone size are given by that table; D and trimming were obtained from the DNA. The table for this sample lists around 170,000 clones; about 91% of them were counted only once. The ten largest make up roughly 4% of the sample.

Details on this clone: Its antigen is still unknown. No much larger clone is present one base from it, and per-base qualities are unavailable.

The sample was peripheral blood. This sequence originates from a woman in her twenties or thirties with acute or convalescent COVID-19.

The CDR3 protein sequence reads: CASSYRGDEQFF. The DNA sequence is given as TGCGCCAGCAGCTACAGGGGAGATGAGCAGTTCTTC. This chain is built from TRBV5-1 and TRBJ2-1; 7 bases in the middle match TRBD1. The germline V gene supplies CDR1 SGHRS and CDR2 YFSETQ. Compared with germline, V lacks 3 bases and J lacks 8 bases; bases without a gene match: 2. Including the terminal cysteine and phenylalanine, the CDR3 comprises 12 residues. The CDR3 DNA has 36 bases and is translated from base 1.